The 7 T cell receptor beta chains presented below share a single source sample, sequenced in a study of T cell repertoires in cytomegalovirus infection. These TCRs are of unknown antigen specificity. TCRdb re-analysed the reads in MiXCR, keeping a single row per CDR3 protein. The sample has 110,000 to 150,000 distinct CDR3 sequences; around 32% are singletons. The sequences come from CD8+ T cells from cultured PBMCs, collected from culture after CMV antigen stimulation. Every receptor here comes from a human donor in good health (CMV status not recorded). Some clones in this sample may be carry-over from other donors' samples.

This chain joins TRBV24-1 and TRBJ2-3; TRBD2 aligns across 9 bases. V gave up 6 bases and J gave up 1 base; unmatched junction bases: 7. This CDR3 is 16 amino acids long. Germline CDR1 and CDR2: KGHDR and SFDVKD. The DNA of the CDR3 is TGTGCCACCAGTAGCGGACTAGCGATAGGCACAGATACGCAGTATTTT. The encoded protein is CATSSGLAIGTDTQYF.

The chain links TRBV7-7 to TRBJ2-5; TRBD2 might be the D (6 bases). The germline V gene encodes CDR1 SSHAT and CDR2 FNYEAQ (reference sequence). CDR3 length equals 15 residues. V gave up 5 bases and J gave up 5 bases, with 18 bases separating them. Here the CDR3 DNA reads TGTGCCAGCAGCCAAGGTCCGGACTATGGGGAGACCCAGTACTTC. It encodes CASSQGPDYGETQYF.

This clonotype has at least ten counts. V is TRBV25-1 and J is TRBJ1-1, with D possibly TRBD1 on 6 matching bases. There are 13 residues in the CDR3. Germline V gene data show CDR1 as MGHDK and CDR2 as SYGVNS. The germline V and J ends were trimmed by 2 bases and 10 bases, with 14 bases remaining between them. The CDR3 loop reads CASSETGSMGAFF. CDR3 sequence (DNA): TGTGCCAGCAGTGAAACAGGGTCGATGGGAGCTTTCTTT.

This clonotype was seen more than once but under ten times. J is TRBJ2-7 and V is TRBV27; the match to TRBD1 covers 7 bases. With 3 bases clipped from V and 0 bases from J, the junction kept 2 bases outside the gene matches. The CDR3 has 14 residues. CDR1 is MNHEY, CDR2 SMNVEV, per germline (reference sequence). DNA for the CDR3: TGTGCCAGCAGTTTCGGGACAGACTCCTACGAGCAGTACTTC. It translates to CASSFGTDSYEQYF.

J is TRBJ2-1 and V is TRBV12-3 or TRBV12-4; tentative D call: TRBD2 (7 bases). This CDR3 spans 15 amino acids. Between the trimmed V and J ends, which lost 6 bases and 8 bases, there was a span of 20 bases. CDR3 nucleotide sequence: TGTGCCAGCAGGTTCGGGTCGGGGGGCATGGATGAGCAGTTCTTC. Translated: CASRFGSGGMDEQFF.

This clonotype has more than one count but fewer than ten. The V and J genes are TRBV7-8 and TRBJ1-2; D ambiguous. V gave up 1 base and J gave up 1 base, with 10 bases separating them. This CDR3 is 15 amino acids long. Germline V lookup: CDR1 SGHVS, CDR2 FQNEAQ. The CDR3 DNA reads as TGTGCCAGCAGCTTAGATAGGAGGAGTAACTATGGCTACACCTTC. Residues: CASSLDRRSNYGYTF. Based on the CDR3 plus reference TRBV7-8 and TRBJ1-2, the full variable domain is GAGVSQSPRYKVAKRGQDVALRCDPISGHVSLFWYQQALGQGPEFLTYFQNEAQLDKSGLPSDRFFAERPEGSVSTLKIQRTQQEDSAVYLCASSLDRRSNYGYTFGSGTRLTVV.

V and J are TRBV7-9 and TRBJ1-2; D uncertain. There are 15 residues in the CDR3. Trimming pared 6 bases from V and 7 bases from J, leaving 21 bases between. The germline CDR1 and CDR2 sequences are SEHNR and FQNEAQ (reference sequence). The chain's CDR3 is CASRPPGSLISGYTF. The DNA for the CDR3 is TGTGCCAGCAGACCCCCAGGCAGCTTAATCTCTGGCTACACCTTC. Combining the CDR3 with reference TRBV7-9 and TRBJ1-2 gives the whole variable domain DTGVSQNPRHKITKRGQNVTFRCDPISEHNRLYWYRQTLGQGPEFLTYFQNEAQLEKSRLLSDRFSAERPKGSFSTLEIQRTEQGDSAMYLCASRPPGSLISGYTFGSGTRLTVV.